This T cell receptor (beta chain) was sequenced for a study of cytomegalovirus exposure and HLA in healthy donors. With respect to this clone: What it binds is not known.

Study-wide points: Through in vitro validation, three CMV-associated chains were shown to be specific for CMV antigens. Researchers counted about 150 TCR beta chains as cytomegalovirus-associated. While the bulk of TCR sequences proved rare, some public TCRs turned up in many donors.

TCRdb's table, derived via immunoSEQ multiplex PCR, lists solely in-frame clones and lacks some. The table records 70,000 to 75,000 clones, roughly 94% of them present only once. The sequencing input was PBMCs. The receptor was isolated from a woman aged 18-35 years in good health and CMV-seropositive.

Here the CDR3 reads CASSTTGVVSYNSPLHF. The CDR3 DNA reads as TGTGCCAGTAGTACCACAGGGGTAGTATCCTATAATTCACCCCTCCACTTT. The chain combines TRBV19 with TRBJ1-6; 7 nucleotides agree with TRBD1. The CDR3 is 17 residues long. Germline V gene lookup returns CDR1 LNHDA and CDR2 SQIVND (reference sequence). Unmatched junction bases numbered 7, after V lost 4 bases and J lost 1 base.